Listed below are T cell receptor beta chains from one sample, sequenced in a study of CD8 T cells in ankylosing spondylitis. TCRdb independently ran MiXCR on the 5' RACE reads; one entry per CDR3 protein. Among some 100,000 distinct CDR3 sequences listed, about 8.5% were seen once. Sequencing used blood, either unsorted or a sorted T cell fraction (not recorded which). These receptors were obtained from a male donor with ankylosing spondylitis or in good health (not recorded which). The CDR3 runs from the conserved cysteine through the conserved F or W. A D gene is named only where the DNA matches it firmly. Clone size is shown for a subset of rows, as once, few, many or a class of expanded clone.

clone size: NA
J gene: TRBJ2-7
V gene: TRBV23-1
D gene: NA
CDR3 protein: CASSQARPYEQYF
CDR3 DNA: TGCGCCAGCAGTCAGGCCCGACCTTACGAGCAGTACTTC

clone size: NA
J gene: TRBJ1-1
V gene: TRBV18
D gene: NA
CDR3 protein: CASSPGIEAFF
CDR3 DNA: TGTGCCAGCTCACCGGGGATTGAAGCTTTCTTT

clone size: NA
J gene: TRBJ2-7
V gene: TRBV6-2/TRBV6-3
D gene: NA
CDR3 protein: CASSYPGYEQYF
CDR3 DNA: TGTGCCAGCAGTTACCCGGGATACGAGCAGTACTTC

clone size: many
J gene: TRBJ1-5
V gene: TRBV7-2
D gene: NA
CDR3 protein: CASSWLGSQPQHF
CDR3 DNA: TGTGCCAGCAGCTGGTTGGGAAGCCAGCCCCAGCATTTT

clone size: many
J gene: TRBJ1-6
V gene: TRBV9
D gene: TRBD1
CDR3 protein: CASARTLELTGEASPLHF
CDR3 DNA: TGTGCCAGCGCCAGAACCCTAGAATTAACAGGGGAGGCTTCACCCCTCCACTTT

clone size: many
J gene: TRBJ2-5
V gene: TRBV5-1
D gene: NA
CDR3 protein: CASSLGPPQETQYF
CDR3 DNA: TGCGCCAGCAGCTTGGGGCCCCCTCAAGAGACCCAGTACTTC

clone size: many
J gene: TRBJ2-2
V gene: TRBV12-5
D gene: TRBD1
CDR3 protein: CASGLGQGNTGELFF
CDR3 DNA: TGTGCTAGTGGTTTGGGACAGGGGAACACCGGGGAGCTGTTTTTT

clone size: few
J gene: TRBJ2-5
V gene: TRBV21-1
D gene: NA
CDR3 protein: CASIQGGQETQYF
CDR3 DNA: TGTGCCAGCATACAGGGCGGCCAAGAGACCCAGTACTTC

clone size: many
J gene: TRBJ2-3
V gene: TRBV7-3
D gene: TRBD2
CDR3 protein: CASSPGLAGGPDTQYF
CDR3 DNA: TGTGCCAGCAGCCCAGGACTAGCGGGGGGCCCGGATACGCAGTATTTT

clone size: many
J gene: TRBJ2-1
V gene: TRBV20-1
D gene: TRBD2
CDR3 protein: CSARDVAGANEQFF
CDR3 DNA: TGCAGTGCTAGAGATGTCGCGGGAGCTAATGAGCAGTTCTTC

clone size: once
J gene: TRBJ2-1
V gene: TRBV7-7
D gene: TRBD2
CDR3 protein: CASSSGLAGGNGQFF
CDR3 DNA: TGTGCTAGCAGCTCCGGGCTAGCGGGGGGAAATGGGCAGTTCTTC

clone size: many
J gene: TRBJ2-3
V gene: TRBV20-1
D gene: NA
CDR3 protein: CSARGVGGTDTQYF
CDR3 DNA: TGCAGTGCTAGAGGTGTGGGCGGCACAGATACGCAGTATTTT

clone size: many
J gene: TRBJ2-1
V gene: TRBV5-4
D gene: TRBD1
CDR3 protein: CASSRWENRGGEQFF
CDR3 DNA: TGTGCCAGCAGCCGGTGGGAGAACAGGGGTGGTGAGCAGTTCTTC

clone size: many
J gene: TRBJ2-3
V gene: TRBV4-3
D gene: NA
CDR3 protein: CASSHLRDSSTDTQYF
CDR3 DNA: TGCGCCAGCAGCCATTTAAGGGACTCCTCCACAGATACGCAGTATTTT

clone size: NA
J gene: TRBJ2-1
V gene: TRBV7-9
D gene: TRBD2
CDR3 protein: CASRASGRINEQFF
CDR3 DNA: TGTGCCAGCCGCGCCAGCGGGAGGATCAATGAGCAGTTCTTC

clone size: few
J gene: TRBJ1-5
V gene: TRBV7-2
D gene: NA
CDR3 protein: CASSLPGRDQHF
CDR3 DNA: TGTGCCAGCAGCTTACCGGGCAGAGACCAGCATTTT

clone size: many
J gene: TRBJ2-1
V gene: TRBV6-2/TRBV6-3
D gene: NA
CDR3 protein: CASSSTSSYNEQFF
CDR3 DNA: TGTGCCAGCAGTTCTACGAGCTCCTACAATGAGCAGTTCTTC

clone size: many
J gene: TRBJ1-3
V gene: TRBV6-8
D gene: TRBD1
CDR3 protein: CASSYSRHGARQGASSGNTIYF
CDR3 DNA: TGTGCCAGCAGTTACTCCCGGCATGGAGCTCGACAGGGGGCAAGCTCTGGAAACACCATATATTTT

clone size: many
J gene: TRBJ2-5
V gene: TRBV29-1
D gene: NA
CDR3 protein: CSVEEGTVDGTQYF
CDR3 DNA: TGCAGCGTTGAAGAAGGAACAGTTGATGGGACCCAGTACTTC

clone size: NA
J gene: TRBJ2-1
V gene: TRBV2
D gene: TRBD2
CDR3 protein: CASSEAPGTSGGYNEQFF
CDR3 DNA: TGTGCCAGCAGTGAAGCCCCTGGGACTAGCGGGGGATACAATGAGCAGTTCTTC

clone size: many
J gene: TRBJ2-7
V gene: TRBV5-1
D gene: NA
CDR3 protein: CASSSAPTSSTSGEQYF
CDR3 DNA: NA

clone size: many
J gene: TRBJ1-3
V gene: TRBV20-1
D gene: NA
CDR3 protein: CSARAIQDSGNTIYF
CDR3 DNA: TGCAGTGCTAGAGCAATACAGGACTCTGGAAACACCATATATTTT

clone size: many
J gene: TRBJ2-2
V gene: TRBV7-2
D gene: TRBD1
CDR3 protein: CASSLFTGGLGTGELFF
CDR3 DNA: TGTGCCAGCAGCTTATTCACAGGGGGCCTGGGCACCGGGGAGCTGTTTTTT

clone size: many
J gene: TRBJ1-5
V gene: TRBV7-8
D gene: TRBD1
CDR3 protein: CASSSIAQGASNQPQHF
CDR3 DNA: TGTGCCAGCAGCTCGATTGCCCAGGGGGCAAGCAATCAGCCCCAGCATTTT

clone size: many
J gene: TRBJ2-3
V gene: TRBV9
D gene: NA
CDR3 protein: CASSAGTARGMTDTQYF
CDR3 DNA: TGTGCCAGCAGCGCCGGAACGGCCAGAGGGATGACAGATACGCAGTATTTT

clone size: many
J gene: TRBJ2-7
V gene: TRBV29-1
D gene: NA
CDR3 protein: CSVGSGRPFYEQYF
CDR3 DNA: TGCAGCGTTGGTAGCGGACGACCCTTCTACGAGCAGTACTTC

clone size: many
J gene: TRBJ1-2
V gene: TRBV5-4
D gene: NA
CDR3 protein: CASSLDREAGYTF
CDR3 DNA: TGTGCCAGCAGCTTGGACAGGGAGGCTGGCTACACCTTC

clone size: many
J gene: TRBJ2-1
V gene: TRBV5-1
D gene: TRBD2
CDR3 protein: CASSLFTSGSYNEQFF
CDR3 DNA: TGCGCCAGCAGCTTATTCACTAGCGGATCCTACAATGAGCAGTTCTTC

clone size: NA
J gene: TRBJ2-3
V gene: TRBV7-3
D gene: TRBD2
CDR3 protein: CASSLTGGGTDTQYF
CDR3 DNA: TGTGCCAGCAGCTTAACCGGGGGGGGCACAGATACGCAGTATTTT

clone size: many
J gene: TRBJ2-3
V gene: TRBV6-2/TRBV6-3
D gene: NA
CDR3 protein: CASSYSTESTDTQYF
CDR3 DNA: TGTGCCAGCAGTTACTCGACAGAAAGCACAGATACGCAGTATTTT

clone size: many
J gene: TRBJ1-1
V gene: TRBV7-6
D gene: TRBD1
CDR3 protein: CASSSTGMNTEAFF
CDR3 DNA: TGTGCCAGCAGCTCGACAGGGATGAACACTGAAGCTTTCTTT

clone size: many
J gene: TRBJ1-1
V gene: TRBV6-5
D gene: NA
CDR3 protein: CASSYSNGQIMNTEAFF
CDR3 DNA: TGTGCCAGCAGTTACTCAAACGGACAGATCATGAACACTGAAGCTTTCTTT

clone size: many
J gene: TRBJ2-1
V gene: TRBV6-2/TRBV6-3
D gene: NA
CDR3 protein: CASRPRTVYNEQFF
CDR3 DNA: TGTGCCAGCAGACCCCGGACCGTCTACAATGAGCAGTTCTTC

clone size: many
J gene: TRBJ1-5
V gene: TRBV7-2
D gene: NA
CDR3 protein: CASSRESNQPQHF
CDR3 DNA: TGTGCCAGCAGCCGAGAGAGCAATCAGCCCCAGCATTTT

clone size: many
J gene: TRBJ2-5
V gene: TRBV14
D gene: NA
CDR3 protein: CASSQDALGETQYF
CDR3 DNA: TGTGCCAGCAGCCAAGACGCCCTAGGGGAGACCCAGTACTTC

clone size: many
J gene: TRBJ2-5
V gene: TRBV12-3/TRBV12-4
D gene: NA
CDR3 protein: CASTLTQETQYF
CDR3 DNA: TGTGCCAGCACCCTTACACAAGAGACCCAGTACTTC

clone size: many
J gene: TRBJ2-7
V gene: TRBV5-4
D gene: NA
CDR3 protein: CASSLSHRYEQYF
CDR3 DNA: TGTGCCAGCAGCCTCTCACATCGTTACGAGCAGTACTTC

clone size: few
J gene: TRBJ2-2
V gene: TRBV11-1
D gene: TRBD2
CDR3 protein: CASSRRTSGKTNTGELFF
CDR3 DNA: TGTGCCAGCAGCCGGAGGACTAGCGGGAAAACGAACACCGGGGAGCTGTTTTTT

clone size: many
J gene: TRBJ1-1
V gene: TRBV18
D gene: TRBD1
CDR3 protein: CASSPRGQGDTEAFF
CDR3 DNA: TGTGCCAGCTCACCGCGGGGACAGGGGGACACTGAAGCTTTCTTT

clone size: many
J gene: TRBJ2-7
V gene: TRBV5-1
D gene: TRBD1
CDR3 protein: CASSFTGGDEQYF
CDR3 DNA: TGCGCCAGCAGCTTCACAGGGGGCGACGAGCAGTACTTC

clone size: many
J gene: TRBJ1-5
V gene: TRBV7-9
D gene: NA
CDR3 protein: CASTGSNGQPQHF
CDR3 DNA: TGTGCCAGCACCGGGAGTAACGGGCAGCCCCAGCATTTT

clone size: many
J gene: TRBJ2-7
V gene: TRBV6-2/TRBV6-3
D gene: TRBD2
CDR3 protein: CASSPRGDEQYF
CDR3 DNA: TGTGCCAGCAGTCCTCGGGGGGACGAGCAGTACTTC

clone size: many
J gene: TRBJ2-3
V gene: TRBV12-3/TRBV12-4
D gene: TRBD2
CDR3 protein: CASSSRLAASTDTQYF
CDR3 DNA: TGTGCCAGCAGTTCTCGACTAGCGGCTAGCACAGATACGCAGTATTTT

clone size: many
J gene: TRBJ2-7
V gene: TRBV7-2
D gene: NA
CDR3 protein: CASSHRSGLYEQYF
CDR3 DNA: TGTGCCAGCAGCCACCGGAGTGGTCTATACGAGCAGTACTTC

clone size: many
J gene: TRBJ1-2
V gene: TRBV2
D gene: TRBD1
CDR3 protein: CASRVPGQGNDKDGYTF
CDR3 DNA: TGTGCCAGCAGGGTCCCGGGACAGGGGAATGATAAGGATGGCTACACCTTC

clone size: NA
J gene: TRBJ2-1
V gene: TRBV29-1
D gene: NA
CDR3 protein: CSVPAGLLRNEQFF
CDR3 DNA: TGCAGCGTCCCCGCGGGACTCCTTAGGAATGAGCAGTTCTTC

clone size: NA
J gene: TRBJ2-3
V gene: TRBV11-2
D gene: TRBD2
CDR3 protein: CASSLEGTSGRGTQYF
CDR3 DNA: TGTGCCAGCAGCTTAGAGGGGACTAGCGGGAGGGGTACGCAGTATTTT

clone size: NA
J gene: TRBJ2-1
V gene: TRBV2
D gene: TRBD2
CDR3 protein: CASSRGGGGFEQFF
CDR3 DNA: TGTGCCAGCAGTCGCGGCGGGGGGGGCTTTGAGCAGTTCTTC

clone size: many
J gene: TRBJ2-7
V gene: TRBV10-2
D gene: NA
CDR3 protein: CASISPGQGRQEQYF
CDR3 DNA: TGCGCCAGCATTTCTCCGGGGCAGGGACGGCAAGAGCAGTACTTC

clone size: many
J gene: TRBJ2-2
V gene: TRBV20-1
D gene: TRBD2
CDR3 protein: CSARMCWRGRVKSTGELFF
CDR3 DNA: TGCAGTGCTAGGATGTGTTGGCGGGGGAGGGTGAAAAGCACCGGGGAGCTGTTTTTT

clone size: many
J gene: TRBJ2-7
V gene: TRBV5-1
D gene: NA
CDR3 protein: CASSLTSPYEQYF
CDR3 DNA: TGCGCCAGCAGCTTGACGAGCCCCTACGAGCAGTACTTC

clone size: many
J gene: TRBJ2-7
V gene: TRBV6-5
D gene: NA
CDR3 protein: CASSYSPTPFRYEQYF
CDR3 DNA: TGTGCCAGCAGTTACTCGCCGACACCCTTTCGTTACGAGCAGTACTTC

clone size: many
J gene: TRBJ1-1
V gene: TRBV7-2
D gene: NA
CDR3 protein: CASSLTGMNTEAFF
CDR3 DNA: TGTGCCAGCAGCTTAACGGGAATGAACACTGAAGCTTTCTTT

clone size: many
J gene: TRBJ1-2
V gene: TRBV6-1
D gene: TRBD1
CDR3 protein: CASTWTGGYTF
CDR3 DNA: TGTGCCAGCACCTGGACAGGCGGCTACACCTTC

clone size: many
J gene: TRBJ2-1
V gene: TRBV27
D gene: NA
CDR3 protein: CASSPRHSSYNEQFF
CDR3 DNA: TGTGCCAGCAGTCCCCGACATAGCTCCTACAATGAGCAGTTCTTC